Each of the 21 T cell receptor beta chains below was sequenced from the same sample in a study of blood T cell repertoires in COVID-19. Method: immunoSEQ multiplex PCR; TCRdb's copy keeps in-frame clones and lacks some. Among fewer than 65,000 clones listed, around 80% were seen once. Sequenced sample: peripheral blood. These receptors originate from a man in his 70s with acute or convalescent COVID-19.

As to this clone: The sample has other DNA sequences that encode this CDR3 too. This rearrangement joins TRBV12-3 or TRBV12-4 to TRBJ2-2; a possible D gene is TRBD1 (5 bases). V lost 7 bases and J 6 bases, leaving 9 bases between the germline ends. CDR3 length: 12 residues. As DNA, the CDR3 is TGTGCCAGCACGGCAGGGCCCGGGGAGCTGTTTTTT. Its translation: CASTAGPGELFF.

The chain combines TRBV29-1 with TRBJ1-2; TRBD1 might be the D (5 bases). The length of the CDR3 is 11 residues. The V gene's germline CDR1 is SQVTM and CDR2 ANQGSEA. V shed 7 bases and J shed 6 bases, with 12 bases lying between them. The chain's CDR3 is CSAGRTNGYTF. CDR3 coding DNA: TGCAGCGCTGGGAGGACAAATGGCTACACCTTC.

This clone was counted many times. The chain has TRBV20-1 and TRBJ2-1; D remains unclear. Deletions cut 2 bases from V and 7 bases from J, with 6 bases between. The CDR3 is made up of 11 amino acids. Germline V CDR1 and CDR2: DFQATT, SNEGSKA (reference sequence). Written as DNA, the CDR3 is TGCAGTGCTAGACTGGAGAATGAGCAGTTCTTC. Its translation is CSARLENEQFF.

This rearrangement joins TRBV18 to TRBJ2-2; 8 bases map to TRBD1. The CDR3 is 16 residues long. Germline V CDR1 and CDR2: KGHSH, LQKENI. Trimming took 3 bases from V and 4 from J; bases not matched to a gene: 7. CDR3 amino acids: CASSPKTGVATGELFF. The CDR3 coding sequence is TGTGCCAGCTCACCGAAGACAGGGGTTGCCACCGGGGAGCTGTTTTTT.

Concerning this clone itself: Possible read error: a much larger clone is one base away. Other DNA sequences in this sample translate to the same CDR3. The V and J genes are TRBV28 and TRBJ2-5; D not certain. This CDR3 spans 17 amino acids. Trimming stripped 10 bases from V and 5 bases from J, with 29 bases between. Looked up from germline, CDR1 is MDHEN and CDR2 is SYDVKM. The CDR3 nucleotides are TGTGCCATCGGTAAGCTGGGCCGTTTGGCCCGACGGGAGACCCAGTACTTC. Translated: CAIGKLGRLARRETQYF.

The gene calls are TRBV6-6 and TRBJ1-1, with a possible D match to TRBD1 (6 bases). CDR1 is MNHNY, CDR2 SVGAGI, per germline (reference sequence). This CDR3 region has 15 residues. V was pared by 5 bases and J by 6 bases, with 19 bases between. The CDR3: CASSGRDRSIAEAFF. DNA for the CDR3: TGTGCCAGCAGTGGGAGAGACAGGTCCATCGCTGAAGCTTTCTTT.

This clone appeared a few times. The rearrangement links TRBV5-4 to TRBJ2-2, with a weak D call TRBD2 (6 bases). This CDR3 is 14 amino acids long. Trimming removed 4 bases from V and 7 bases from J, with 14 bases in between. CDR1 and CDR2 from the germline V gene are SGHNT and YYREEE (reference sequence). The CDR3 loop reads CASSTQGGGGELFF. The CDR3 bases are TGTGCCAGCAGCACCCAGGGAGGTGGCGGGGAGCTGTTTTTT. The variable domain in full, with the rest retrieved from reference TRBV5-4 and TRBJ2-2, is ETGVTQSPTHLIKTRGQQVTLRCSSQSGHNTVSWYQQALGQGPQFIFQYYREEENGRGNFPPRFSGLQFPNYSSELNVNALELDDSALYLCASSTQGGGGELFFGEGSRLTVL.

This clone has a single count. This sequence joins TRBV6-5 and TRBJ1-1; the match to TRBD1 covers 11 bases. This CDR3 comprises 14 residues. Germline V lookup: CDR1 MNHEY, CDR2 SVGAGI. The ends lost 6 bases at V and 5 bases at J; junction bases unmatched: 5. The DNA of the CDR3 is TGTGCCAGCAGCTCGGACAGGGGGCTTACTGAAGCTTTCTTT. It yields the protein CASSSDRGLTEAFF.

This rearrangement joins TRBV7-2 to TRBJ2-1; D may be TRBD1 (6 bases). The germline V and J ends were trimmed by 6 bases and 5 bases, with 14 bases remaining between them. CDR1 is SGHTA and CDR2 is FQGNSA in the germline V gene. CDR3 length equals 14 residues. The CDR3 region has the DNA TGTGCCAGCAGGACAGGCCTTCACAACAATGAGCAGTTCTTC. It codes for CASRTGLHNNEQFF.

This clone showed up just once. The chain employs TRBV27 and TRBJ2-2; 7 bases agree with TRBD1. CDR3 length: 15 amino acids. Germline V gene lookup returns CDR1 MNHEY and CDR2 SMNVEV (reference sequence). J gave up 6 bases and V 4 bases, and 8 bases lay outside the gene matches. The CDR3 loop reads CASSSSRDSSGELFF. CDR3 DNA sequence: TGTGCCAGCAGTTCGTCCCGGGACAGTTCCGGGGAGCTGTTTTTT.

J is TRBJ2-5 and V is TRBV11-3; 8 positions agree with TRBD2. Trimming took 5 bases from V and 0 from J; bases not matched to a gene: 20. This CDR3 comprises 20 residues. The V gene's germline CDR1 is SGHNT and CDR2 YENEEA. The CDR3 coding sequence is TGTGCCAGCAGCACCATCCTAGCGGGCCTGCCAAGTCCCTACCAAGAGACCCAGTACTTC. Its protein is CASSTILAGLPSPYQETQYF.

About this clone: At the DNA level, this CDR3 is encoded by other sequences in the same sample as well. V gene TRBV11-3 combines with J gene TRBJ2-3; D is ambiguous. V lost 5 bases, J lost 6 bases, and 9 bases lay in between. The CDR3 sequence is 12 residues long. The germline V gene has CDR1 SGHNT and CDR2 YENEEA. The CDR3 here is CASSLHTDTQYF. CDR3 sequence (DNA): TGTGCCAGCAGCCTCCACACCGATACGCAGTATTTT.

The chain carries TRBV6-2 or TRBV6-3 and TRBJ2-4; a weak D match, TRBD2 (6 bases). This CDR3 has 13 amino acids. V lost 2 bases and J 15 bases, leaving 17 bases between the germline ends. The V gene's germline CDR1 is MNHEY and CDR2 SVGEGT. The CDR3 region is CASSYGPRGGLYF. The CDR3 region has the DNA TGTGCCAGCAGTTACGGGCCGAGGGGAGGCCTGTACTTC.

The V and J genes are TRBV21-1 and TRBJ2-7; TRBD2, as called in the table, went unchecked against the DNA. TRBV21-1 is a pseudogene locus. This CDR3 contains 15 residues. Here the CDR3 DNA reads TGTGCCAGCAGCACGACTAGCGGGAGAGACTACGAGCAGTACTTC. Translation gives CASSTTSGRDYEQYF.

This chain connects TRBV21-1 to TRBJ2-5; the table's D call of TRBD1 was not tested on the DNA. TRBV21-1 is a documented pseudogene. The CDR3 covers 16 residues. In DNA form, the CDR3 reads TGTGCCAGCAGCAAAGCGGACGGACAGGGTCGGGAGACCCAGTACTTC. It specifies CASSKADGQGRETQYF.

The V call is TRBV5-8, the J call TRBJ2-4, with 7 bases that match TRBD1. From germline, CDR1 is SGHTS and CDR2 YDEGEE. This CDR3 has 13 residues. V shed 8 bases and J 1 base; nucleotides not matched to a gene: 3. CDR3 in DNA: TGTGCCAGTAGGGGGCGCGCCAAAAACATTCAGTACTTC. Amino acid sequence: CASRGRAKNIQYF.

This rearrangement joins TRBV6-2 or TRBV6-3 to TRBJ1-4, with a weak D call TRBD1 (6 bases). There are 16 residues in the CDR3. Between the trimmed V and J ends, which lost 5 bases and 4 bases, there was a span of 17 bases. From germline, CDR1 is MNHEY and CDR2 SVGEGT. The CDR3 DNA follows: TGTGCCAGCAGTAAACCGACGAACAGGGATAATGAAAAACTGTTTTTT. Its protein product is CASSKPTNRDNEKLFF.

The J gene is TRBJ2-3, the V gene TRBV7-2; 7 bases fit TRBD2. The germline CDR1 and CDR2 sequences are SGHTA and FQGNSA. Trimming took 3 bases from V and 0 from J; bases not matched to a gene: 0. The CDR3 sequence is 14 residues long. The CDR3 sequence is CASSLTSSTDTQYF. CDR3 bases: TGTGCCAGCAGCTTGACTAGCAGCACAGATACGCAGTATTTT.

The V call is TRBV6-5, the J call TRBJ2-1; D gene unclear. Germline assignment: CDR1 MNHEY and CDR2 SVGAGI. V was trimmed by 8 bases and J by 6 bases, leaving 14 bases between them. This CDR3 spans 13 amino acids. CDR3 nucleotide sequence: TGTGCCAGCCTGAGGCCCCCGGGCAATGAGCAGTTCTTC. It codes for CASLRPPGNEQFF.

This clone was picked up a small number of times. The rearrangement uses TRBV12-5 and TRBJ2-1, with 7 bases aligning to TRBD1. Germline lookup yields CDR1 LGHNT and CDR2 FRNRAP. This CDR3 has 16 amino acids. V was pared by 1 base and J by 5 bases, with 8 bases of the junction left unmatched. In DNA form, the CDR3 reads TGTGCTAGTGGTTTGGAACCCGGGACAGTAAACAATGAGCAGTTCTTC. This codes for CASGLEPGTVNNEQFF.

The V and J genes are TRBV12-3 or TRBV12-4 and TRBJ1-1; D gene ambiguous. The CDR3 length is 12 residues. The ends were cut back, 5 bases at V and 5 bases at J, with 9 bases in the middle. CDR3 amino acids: CASSRAGTEAFF. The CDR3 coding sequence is TGTGCCAGCAGTCGAGCCGGGACTGAAGCTTTCTTT.